These 25 T cell receptor beta chains were sequenced from one sample in a study of blood T cell repertoires in COVID-19. Libraries were prepared by immunoSEQ multiplex PCR; TCRdb keeps only in-frame clonotypes and omits some of them. This sample carries fewer than 400,000 clones, approximately 90% of them seen once, and the ten largest clones take around 3.9%. What was sequenced was PBMCs or T cells enriched from blood (not recorded which). The receptors shown here come from a woman in her twenties or thirties who had been exposed to COVID-19.

This rearrangement joins TRBV6-5 to TRBJ1-6, with D possibly matching TRBD1 (6 bases). Trimming pared 2 bases from V and 14 bases from J, leaving 16 bases between. Germline V gene lookup returns CDR1 MNHEY and CDR2 SVGAGI. CDR3 length: 14 amino acids. The CDR3 loop reads CASSYTRQVRALHF. In DNA form, the CDR3 reads TGTGCCAGCAGTTACACTAGACAGGTTCGAGCCCTCCACTTT.

The V and J genes are TRBV3-1 (or the pseudogene TRBV3-2) and TRBJ1-1; 7 bases align to TRBD1. The CDR3 is 13 residues long. V was pared by 2 bases and J by 11 bases, with 8 bases of the junction left unmatched. Per the germline V gene, CDR1 is LGHDT and CDR2 is YNNKEL (reference sequence). CDR3 DNA: TGTGCCAGCAGCCAAAACAGGGGAGAGGCTGCTTTCTTT. This translates into CASSQNRGEAAFF.

Ten or more counts support this clone. The V call is TRBV24-1, the J call TRBJ2-1; 12 bases match TRBD2. Per germline, CDR1 KGHDR and CDR2 SFDVKD. This CDR3 is 21 amino acids long. V dropped 4 bases and J dropped 0; count of bases not matched to a gene: 15. The CDR3 reads CATSDPTGTSGSPSSYNEQFF. The CDR3 DNA reads as TGTGCCACCAGTGACCCGACCGGGACTAGCGGGTCTCCGAGCTCCTACAATGAGCAGTTCTTC.

This rearrangement joins TRBV19 to TRBJ1-6; 11 bases agree with TRBD1. J gave up 9 bases and V 4 bases, and 8 bases lay outside the gene matches. There are 16 residues in the CDR3. Per the germline V gene, CDR1 is LNHDA and CDR2 is SQIVND (reference sequence). The CDR3 sequence is CASSRGTGTGGSPLHF. For the CDR3, the DNA is TGTGCCAGTAGTAGGGGAACTGGGACAGGGGGTTCACCCCTCCACTTT.

The V and J genes are TRBV30 and TRBJ1-5; D possibly corresponds to TRBD1 (6 bases). V was pared by 3 bases and J by 1 base, with 16 bases between. Germline lookup yields CDR1 GTSNPN and CDR2 SVGIG (reference sequence). The CDR3 spans 16 residues. This chain's CDR3 is CAWSREGGGSNQPQHF. The CDR3 DNA reads as TGTGCCTGGAGCCGGGAGGGAGGGGGGAGCAATCAGCCCCAGCATTTT.

The chain carries TRBV27 and TRBJ1-4; a weak D match, TRBD1 (5 bases). This CDR3 comprises 15 residues. Germline V CDR1 and CDR2: MNHEY, SMNVEV (reference sequence). With 4 bases removed from V and 10 bases from J, the gap between germline ends came to 19 bases. CDR3 nucleotide sequence: TGTGCCAGCAGTTGGGGCGATGGGCGCACGGGAAAACTGTTTTTT. Protein sequence: CASSWGDGRTGKLFF.

V gene TRBV5-6 combines with J gene TRBJ1-2; TRBD1 is a possible D gene (6 bases). CDR3 length equals 14 residues. Between the trimmed V and J ends, which lost 4 bases and 7 bases, there was a span of 17 bases. The V gene's germline CDR1 is SGHDT and CDR2 YYEEEE. The CDR3 protein is CASSLADSLSGYTF. The CDR3 bases are TGTGCCAGCAGCCTAGCGGACAGCCTATCTGGCTACACCTTC.

The CDR3 reads CASSFLAGDTGELFF. In nucleotides, the CDR3 is TGCGCCAGCAGCTTTTTAGCGGGGGACACCGGGGAGCTGTTTTTT. V and J are TRBV5-1 and TRBJ2-2; TRBD2 matches at 9 bases. The CDR3 has 15 residues. Germline V gene data show CDR1 as SGHRS and CDR2 as YFSETQ. The J segment lost 3 bases and the V segment lost 2 bases, leaving 2 bases of the junction unmatched.

V usage is TRBV9 and J usage is TRBJ1-2; D ambiguous. CDR1 is SGDLS, CDR2 YYNGEE, per germline. The CDR3 length is 15 residues. Trimming shortened V by 2 bases and J by 8 bases, and 19 bases separated the two germline ends. The CDR3 nucleotides are TGTGCCAGCAGCGTGCTACGGACGTCCCTAGCAGGCTACACCTTC. Translating it yields CASSVLRTSLAGYTF.

The chain has TRBV7-2 and TRBJ2-7; 7 bases fit TRBD1. The germline gives CDR1 SGHTA, CDR2 FQGNSA. CDR3 length: 15 residues. Trimming removed 5 bases from V and 0 bases from J; junction bases left unmatched: 7. For the CDR3, the DNA is TGTGCCAGCAGCACGACAACAGGGGTCTCCTACGAGCAGTACTTC. Residues: CASSTTTGVSYEQYF. Variable domain in full (rest from reference TRBV7-2 and TRBJ2-7): GAGVSQSPSNKVTEKGKDVELRCDPISGHTALYWYRQSLGQGLEFLIYFQGNSAPDKSGLPSDRFSAERTGGSVSTLTIQRTQQEDSAVYLCASSTTTGVSYEQYFGPGTRLTVT.

This chain joins TRBV21-1 and TRBJ1-4; the D segment call TRBD1 is taken from the table without a DNA check. TRBV21-1 is deemed a pseudogene. This CDR3 is built from 15 residues. Here the CDR3 DNA reads TGTGCCAGCAGCATAACGACAGGGGAGAATGAAAAACTGTTTTTT. It specifies CASSITTGENEKLFF.

The CDR3 sequence is CASSYRTRGKYGYTF. As DNA, the CDR3 is TGTGCCAGCAGTTATCGGACGCGGGGAAAATATGGCTACACCTTC. The rearrangement joins TRBV6-5 to TRBJ1-2; D not certain. The germline V gene has CDR1 MNHEY and CDR2 SVGAGI. The germline V and J ends were trimmed by 3 bases and 5 bases, with 16 bases remaining between them. This CDR3 comprises 15 residues.

This clone was recorded once. J is TRBJ2-1 and V is TRBV4-1, with 10 bases fitting TRBD2. Germline lookup yields CDR1 MGHRA and CDR2 YSYEKL. The CDR3 is 17 amino acids. J lost 6 bases, V lost 1 base, and 9 bases had no gene match. The CDR3 loop is CASSQAGAGGPFNEQFF. CDR3 nucleotides: TGCGCCAGCAGCCAAGCGGGAGCGGGGGGGCCGTTCAATGAGCAGTTCTTC.

V usage is TRBV5-1 and J usage is TRBJ2-1; the D gene is possibly TRBD1 (5 bases). The CDR3 spans 16 residues. V gave up 3 bases and J gave up 3 bases, with 16 bases separating them. Germline values: CDR1 SGHRS, CDR2 YFSETQ. This CDR3 reads CASSWGPEPSYNEQFF. The CDR3 DNA follows: TGCGCCAGCAGCTGGGGCCCGGAGCCGAGCTACAATGAGCAGTTCTTC.

The J gene is TRBJ1-2, the V gene TRBV4-3; D is ambiguous. The germline gives CDR1 LGHNA, CDR2 YSLEER. This CDR3 has 16 amino acids. The V and J ends lost 0 bases and 0 bases respectively, with 11 bases between them. DNA of the CDR3: TGCGCCAGCAGCCAAGATTGGCGGCGTGCTAACTATGGCTACACCTTC. Translating gives CASSQDWRRANYGYTF.

The chain combines TRBV5-1 with TRBJ2-5, with TRBD2 matching 10 bases. V trimming: 3 bases; J trimming: 1 base; junction bases outside the gene matches: 6. Germline CDR1 and CDR2: SGHRS and YFSETQ. The CDR3 is made up of 16 amino acids. This CDR3 is CASSSRTSGGQETQYF. The DNA of the CDR3 is TGCGCCAGCAGCTCCAGGACTAGCGGTGGCCAAGAGACCCAGTACTTC.

The J gene is TRBJ1-1, the V gene TRBV25-1, with D perhaps matching TRBD1 (6 bases). V was cut by 4 bases and J by 11 bases, with 11 bases left in between. CDR3 length equals 11 residues. Looked up from germline, CDR1 is MGHDK and CDR2 is SYGVNS. CDR3 sequence reads: CASSAGGAAFF. The CDR3 nucleotides read TGTGCCAGCAGTGCTGGGGGCGCCGCTTTCTTT.

J is TRBJ1-3 and V is TRBV6-5; D may be TRBD1 (6 bases). The CDR3 length is 15 residues. Germline-derived CDR1 and CDR2 are MNHEY and SVGAGI. V lost 3 bases to trimming and J lost 4 bases, with 13 bases between them. The CDR3 region is CASSYRYRDGNTIYF. The CDR3 nucleotides are TGTGCCAGCAGTTATCGGTACAGGGACGGAAACACCATATATTTT.

Written as DNA, the CDR3 is TGTGCCAGCAGTTACTCCGGGGGGCAGTACACCGGGGAGCTGTTTTTT. Residues: CASSYSGGQYTGELFF. The chain is built from TRBV6-2 or TRBV6-3 and TRBJ2-2; a possible D gene is TRBD2 (7 bases). This CDR3 has 16 amino acids. Germline loops: CDR1 MNHEY, CDR2 SVGEGT. Trimming left V 0 bases short and J 3 bases short, with 11 bases between.

The rearrangement uses TRBV7-2 and TRBJ1-4; possible D gene TRBD1, 5 bases. Germline CDR1 SGHTA, CDR2 FQGNSA. The CDR3 runs to 13 residues. V lost 1 base and J 11 bases, leaving 11 bases between the germline ends. As DNA, the CDR3 is TGTGCCAGCAGCTTAGACGGCGGGGGGAAACTGTTTTTT. Amino acid sequence: CASSLDGGGKLFF.

The rearrangement uses TRBV25-1 and TRBJ1-3; D is unresolved. CDR1 is MGHDK, CDR2 SYGVNS, per germline. Trimming removed 6 bases at V and 0 bases at J, with 15 bases between. This CDR3 region has 16 residues. CDR3 nucleotide sequence: TGTGCCAGCAGGCGCATACAGCCACCCTCTGGAAACACCATATATTTT. Protein product: CASRRIQPPSGNTIYF. Drawing the rest from reference TRBV25-1 and TRBJ1-3, the complete variable domain is EADIYQTPRYLVIGTGKKITLECSQTMGHDKMYWYQQDPGMELHLIHYSYGVNSTEKGDLSSESTVSRIRTEHFPLTLESARPSHTSQYLCASRRIQPPSGNTIYFGEGSWLTVV.

The genes are TRBV5-1 and TRBJ2-7; 7 bases align to TRBD1. The CDR3 loop spans 16 amino acids. V shed 0 bases, J shed 2 bases, and the junction held 8 bases outside the gene matches. The germline V gene encodes CDR1 SGHRS and CDR2 YFSETQ. The CDR3 spells CASSLDGTDPTYEQYF. The CDR3 region has the DNA TGCGCCAGCAGCTTGGACGGGACAGACCCTACCTACGAGCAGTACTTC.

CDR3 nucleotide sequence: TGTGCCAGCAGTGACGCCTTGCAGGCCAGGTCTCACGAGCAGTACTTC. Amino acids: CASSDALQARSHEQYF. V is TRBV6-4 and J is TRBJ2-7; no clear D. Per germline, CDR1 MRHNA and CDR2 SNTAGT. The CDR3 totals 16 residues. V was pared by 2 bases and J by 5 bases, with 19 bases between.

J is TRBJ1-2 and V is TRBV23-1, with D unresolved. TRBV23-1 is given ORF status, its function remaining uncertain. The CDR3 loop spans 13 amino acids. Deletions cut 0 bases from V and 8 bases from J, with 10 bases between. Here the CDR3 reads CASSQSSDLGYTF. CDR3 DNA sequence: TGCGCCAGCAGTCAATCCTCCGACTTGGGCTACACCTTC.

This clone was counted a single time. This chain joins TRBV7-2 and TRBJ1-5, with TRBD1 identical over 8 bases. The V gene's germline CDR1 is SGHTA and CDR2 FQGNSA. V lost 5 bases, J lost 5 bases, and 8 bases stayed unmatched. The CDR3 contains 15 residues. CDR3 in amino acids: CASSNIGTGHQPQHF. CDR3 coding DNA: TGTGCCAGCAGCAATATAGGGACAGGTCATCAGCCCCAGCATTTT.